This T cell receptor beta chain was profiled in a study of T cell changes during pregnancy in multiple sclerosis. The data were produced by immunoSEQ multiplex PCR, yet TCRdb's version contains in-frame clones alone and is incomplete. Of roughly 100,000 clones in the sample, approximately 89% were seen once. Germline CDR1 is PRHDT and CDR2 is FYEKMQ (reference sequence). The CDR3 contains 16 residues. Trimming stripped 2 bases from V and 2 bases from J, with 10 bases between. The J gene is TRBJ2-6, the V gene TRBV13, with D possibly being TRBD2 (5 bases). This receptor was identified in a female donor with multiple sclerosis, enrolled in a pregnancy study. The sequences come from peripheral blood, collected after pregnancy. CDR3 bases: TGTGCCAGCAGCTTATTCGGGCGGGCTGGGGCCAACGTCCTGACTTTC. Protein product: CASSLFGRAGANVLTF.